This T cell receptor (beta chain) is drawn from a study of T cells in localized non-small cell lung cancer. Study findings and constraints: Out of the top 100 tumor clones, a median approximately 50 were seen in adjacent lung. Those with higher blood T cell density had longer overall survival. There was higher T cell clonality in uninvolved adjacent lung than in tumor, and it was highest there. Tumor samples were not multi-region, leaving intratumor heterogeneity unexcluded.

Trimming removed 7 bases from V and 4 bases from J; junction bases left unmatched: 6. The CDR3 has 14 amino acids. The data were produced by immunoSEQ multiplex PCR, yet TCRdb's version contains in-frame clones alone and is incomplete. The sample carries approximately 3,200 clones, 25% to 30% recorded once. Details on this clone: Its antigen is unidentified.

This receptor was taken from a man aged 35-69 years with stage III lung adenocarcinoma. The sequencing used lung tumor tissue, collected before any cancer treatment. The chain couples TRBV6-7 to TRBJ2-3; TRBD2 matches at 9 bases. TRBV6-7 is an ORF, and what it does is uncertain. CDR3 sequence (DNA): TGTGCCAGCAAACCGGGACTAGCCTCAGATACGCAGTATTTT. Its protein is CASKPGLASDTQYF.